Below are 28 T cell receptor beta chains sequenced from a single sample in a study of T cell clones after liver transplantation. Produced via immunoSEQ multiplex PCR; TCRdb's table is partial and in-frame only. The sample yields 65,000 to 70,000 clones, 80% to 95% seen once. The sample in question was CD4+ T cells from blood, obtained nearly 26 months after liver transplant. The receptor set was obtained from a human patient who received a liver transplant. These T cells may partly come from the graft donor.

The rearrangement uses TRBV5-1 and TRBJ2-5, with 8 bases that match TRBD2. CDR3 length: 14 residues. Looked up from germline, CDR1 is SGHRS and CDR2 is YFSETQ. J gave up 4 bases and V 4 bases, and 6 bases lay outside the gene matches. The CDR3 region is CASSDLSGTETQYF. The CDR3 DNA follows: TGCGCCAGCAGCGACCTTAGCGGGACAGAGACCCAGTACTTC.

The chain employs TRBV2 and TRBJ2-7; D remains unclear. The CDR3 has 15 amino acids. V was trimmed by 0 bases and J by 4 bases, leaving 13 bases between them. Germline-derived CDR1 and CDR2 are SNHLY and FYNNEI. This chain's CDR3 is CASSEAQTPAYEQYF. In DNA form, the CDR3 reads TGTGCCAGCAGTGAAGCTCAGACGCCGGCTTACGAGCAGTACTTC. The full variable domain, in which reference TRBV2 and TRBJ2-7 provide the parts outside the CDR3, is EPEVTQTPSHQVTQMGQEVILRCVPISNHLYFYWYRQILGQKVEFLVSFYNNEISEKSEIFDDQFSVERPDGSNFTLKIRSTKLEDSAMYFCASSEAQTPAYEQYFGPGTRLTVT.

The V and J genes are TRBV12-5 and TRBJ2-3, with D maybe TRBD2 (7 bases). The length of the CDR3 is 14 residues. The germline CDR1 and CDR2 sequences are LGHNT and FRNRAP. Trimming left V 6 bases short and J 0 bases short, with 10 bases between. CDR3 region: CASGGGVSTDTQYF. As DNA, the CDR3 is TGTGCTAGTGGAGGGGGGGTGAGCACAGATACGCAGTATTTT.

The rearrangement joins TRBV14 to TRBJ2-7; 9 bases are shared with TRBD1. Germline V gene sequence: CDR1 SGHDN, CDR2 FVKESK. V lost 3 bases to trimming and J lost 5 bases; unmatched junction nucleotides: 8. This CDR3 is 15 amino acids long. CDR3 coding DNA: TGTGCCAGCAGCCACATGGGGACAGGGTTCAACGAGCAGTACTTC. Amino acids: CASSHMGTGFNEQYF. Full variable domain (rest looked up from reference TRBV14 and TRBJ2-7): EAGVTQFPSHSVIEKGQTVTLRCDPISGHDNLYWYRRVMGKEIKFLLHFVKESKQDESGMPNNRFLAERTGGTYSTLKVQPAELEDSGVYFCASSHMGTGFNEQYFGPGTRLTVT.

The gene calls are TRBV9 and TRBJ2-2; D unclear. Looked up from germline, CDR1 is SGDLS and CDR2 is YYNGEE. Trimming took 0 bases from V and 4 from J, leaving 13 bases between them. This CDR3 region has 16 residues. The CDR3 coding sequence is TGTGCCAGCAGCGTAGAGCCCTCTTATGGCACCGGGGAGCTGTTTTTT. This codes for CASSVEPSYGTGELFF.

This clone was seen more than once but under ten times. The chain carries TRBV5-6 and TRBJ1-1, with D possibly being TRBD1 (6 bases). The CDR3 loop spans 12 amino acids. Germline values: CDR1 SGHDT, CDR2 YYEEEE. V gave up 1 base and J gave up 8 bases, with 9 bases separating them. CDR3 nucleotides: TGTGCCAGCAGCTTGATCGGGACAGAAGCTTTCTTT. Protein sequence: CASSLIGTEAFF.

CDR3: CASSYSQGALEKLFF. CDR3 nucleotide sequence: TGTGCCAGCAGTTACTCGCAGGGGGCTCTTGAAAAACTGTTTTTT. The rearrangement joins TRBV6-5 to TRBJ1-4; 8 positions match TRBD1. Germline V gene data show CDR1 as MNHEY and CDR2 as SVGAGI. There are 15 residues in the CDR3. V was pared by 0 bases and J by 7 bases, with 4 bases of the junction left unmatched.

The chain links TRBV30 to TRBJ2-3; 8 bases match TRBD2. Germline loops: CDR1 GTSNPN, CDR2 SVGIG (reference sequence). With 3 bases clipped from V and 2 bases from J, the junction kept 13 bases outside the gene matches. The CDR3 runs 17 residues. The CDR3 protein is CAWSGRVLAGPTDTQYF. The CDR3 nucleotides are TGTGCCTGGAGCGGGCGGGTCTTAGCGGGACCCACAGATACGCAGTATTTT.

The chain employs TRBV7-2 and TRBJ2-1; no reliable D call. The CDR3 spans 16 residues. The ends were cut back, 0 bases at V and 4 bases at J, with 13 bases in the middle. CDR1 is SGHTA and CDR2 is FQGNSA in the germline V gene. CDR3 amino acids: CASSLAPPSDYNEQFF. CDR3 nucleotides: TGTGCCAGCAGCTTAGCGCCCCCGTCTGATTACAATGAGCAGTTCTTC.

This chain joins TRBV7-9 and TRBJ1-2, with unresolved D. The CDR3 spans 13 residues. CDR1 is SEHNR and CDR2 is FQNEAQ in the germline V gene (reference sequence). Trimming stripped 0 bases from V and 4 bases from J, with 6 bases between. The CDR3 here is CASSLALIYGYTF. The DNA of the CDR3 is TGTGCCAGCAGCTTAGCGCTAATCTATGGCTACACCTTC.

The genes are TRBV2 and TRBJ1-2, with no clear D. The V and J ends lost 6 bases and 0 bases respectively, with 11 bases between them. Germline CDR1 SNHLY, CDR2 FYNNEI. The length of the CDR3 is 14 residues. The CDR3 sequence is CASSPITTNYGYTF. Here the CDR3 DNA reads TGTGCCAGCAGCCCGATCACAACTAACTATGGCTACACCTTC.

The V gene is TRBV2, the J gene TRBJ2-7, with 7 bases fitting TRBD1. The CDR3 is made up of 14 amino acids. CDR1 and CDR2 (germline): SNHLY, FYNNEI. V was pared by 1 base and J by 6 bases, with 6 bases of the junction left unmatched. CDR3 in DNA: TGTGCCAGCAGTGAAGAGGGGGCTTACTCCGAGCAGTACTTC. It encodes CASSEEGAYSEQYF.

V usage is TRBV29-1 and J usage is TRBJ1-2; 9 bases fit TRBD1. Looked up from germline, CDR1 is SQVTM and CDR2 is ANQGSEA. This CDR3 is built from 11 residues. V dropped 7 bases and J dropped 5; count of bases not matched to a gene: 2. In DNA form, the CDR3 reads TGCAGCGGACAGGGGGATTATGGCTACACCTTC. Protein sequence: CSGQGDYGYTF.

J is TRBJ2-2 and V is TRBV9; 12 bases agree with TRBD1. Unmatched junction bases numbered 7, after V lost 4 bases and J lost 6 bases. Germline CDR1 SGDLS, CDR2 YYNGEE. The CDR3 sequence is 16 residues long. The CDR3 DNA sequence: TGTGCCAGCAGCTCCCGGGACAGGGGGCTTCCCGGGGAGCTGTTTTTT. Translating it yields CASSSRDRGLPGELFF.

This chain connects TRBV5-6 to TRBJ1-4; D gene ambiguous. V was trimmed by 7 bases and J by 7 bases, leaving 17 bases between them. Germline CDR1 is SGHDT and CDR2 is YYEEEE. The CDR3 contains 14 residues. This chain's CDR3 is CASSDRVWGEKLFF. The CDR3 DNA is TGTGCCAGCTCCGACCGAGTCTGGGGTGAAAAACTGTTTTTT.

The chain links TRBV19 to TRBJ2-2; D unclear. Per germline, CDR1 LNHDA and CDR2 SQIVND (reference sequence). This CDR3 contains 17 residues. Trimming shortened V by 7 bases and J by 2 bases, and 20 bases separated the two germline ends. This chain's CDR3 is CASTVGRITLNTGELFF. The CDR3 bases are TGTGCCAGTACTGTCGGAAGGATCACCTTAAACACCGGGGAGCTGTTTTTT.

This clone appeared a single time. V is TRBV7-2 and J is TRBJ2-7; D is uncertain. The CDR3 has 12 amino acids. In germline, CDR1 is SGHTA, CDR2 FQGNSA. Trimming pared 5 bases from V and 2 bases from J, leaving 7 bases between. In DNA, the CDR3 is TGTGCCAGCAGCCCAGGCGCCTACGAGCAGTACTTC. Encoded protein: CASSPGAYEQYF.

This sequence joins TRBV5-1 and TRBJ2-3, with 7 bases aligning to TRBD1. The length of the CDR3 is 15 residues. The germline V gene has CDR1 SGHRS and CDR2 YFSETQ. The ends lost 5 bases at V and 0 bases at J; junction bases unmatched: 6. The CDR3 reads CASRGQSQSTDTQYF. The CDR3 DNA is TGCGCCAGCAGGGGACAGTCCCAGAGCACAGATACGCAGTATTTT.

The gene calls are TRBV19 and TRBJ1-1; 7 bases align to TRBD1. The V gene end was trimmed by 7 bases and the J gene end by 4 bases; junction bases not matched to a gene: 6. CDR1 and CDR2 from the germline V gene are LNHDA and SQIVND (reference sequence). CDR3 length equals 13 residues. CDR3 in DNA: TGTGCCAGTAATTGGGACAGATCCACTGAAGCTTTCTTT. Its translation: CASNWDRSTEAFF.

CDR3 region: CASSPSSYEQYF. The CDR3 nucleotides read TGTGCCAGTAGCCCCAGCTCCTACGAGCAGTACTTC. V and J are TRBV19 and TRBJ2-7; D uncertain. The germline V gene has CDR1 LNHDA and CDR2 SQIVND (reference sequence). The CDR3 contains 12 residues. Trimming pared 6 bases from V and 0 bases from J, leaving 6 bases between.

V usage is TRBV29-1 and J usage is TRBJ2-1; possibly TRBD2 for D (5 bases). This CDR3 has 15 residues. Trimming shortened V by 6 bases and J by 3 bases, and 18 bases separated the two germline ends. The germline CDR1 and CDR2 sequences are SQVTM and ANQGSEA. CDR3 in amino acids: CSVEPQAGGYNEQFF. CDR3 coding DNA: TGCAGCGTCGAACCCCAGGCGGGTGGCTACAATGAGCAGTTCTTC.

The genes are TRBV6-4 and TRBJ2-6; 11 nucleotides align to TRBD2. The CDR3 totals 18 residues. Losses at the gene ends were 6 bases for V and 0 bases for J; bases not matched to a gene: 7. Germline CDR1 is MRHNA and CDR2 is SNTAGT. CDR3 coding DNA: TGTGCCAGCAGCCCGACTAGCGGGACCAGCTCTGGGGCCAACGTCCTGACTTTC. This translates into CASSPTSGTSSGANVLTF.

V is TRBV19 and J is TRBJ1-1, with a tentative D call TRBD1 (6 bases). Per germline, CDR1 LNHDA and CDR2 SQIVND (reference sequence). Trimming cost V 3 bases and J 5 bases, with 13 bases left between them. This CDR3 has 14 amino acids. The CDR3 nucleotides read TGTGCCAGTAGTATTGGGAGGCAGGGGACTGAAGCTTTCTTT. Its translation: CASSIGRQGTEAFF.

J is TRBJ2-7 and V is TRBV29-1; D gene uncertain. Trimming pared 5 bases from V and 4 bases from J, leaving 12 bases between. The CDR3 sequence is 12 residues long. Germline V lookup: CDR1 SQVTM, CDR2 ANQGSEA. This chain's CDR3 is CSVLMGKYEQYF. The CDR3 DNA is TGCAGCGTTTTAATGGGGAAATACGAGCAGTACTTC.

The chain employs TRBV27 and TRBJ2-1, with 8 bases matching TRBD1. With 5 bases clipped from V and 8 bases from J, the junction kept 11 bases outside the gene matches. From germline, CDR1 is MNHEY and CDR2 SMNVEV (reference sequence). The CDR3 runs to 15 residues. The CDR3 sequence: CASSNSLGQGHEQFF. Written as DNA, the CDR3 is TGTGCCAGCAGTAACTCATTAGGACAGGGCCATGAGCAGTTCTTC.

This chain uses TRBV28 with TRBJ2-7; TRBD2 agrees at 9 bases. Germline CDR1 reads MDHEN; CDR2 reads SYDVKM. The CDR3 is made up of 16 amino acids. Trimming at V came to 4 bases and at J to 7 bases, leaving 14 bases not matched to a gene. CDR3: CASSSPGSSGEGEQYF. The DNA for the CDR3 is TGTGCCAGCAGTTCCCCCGGGTCTAGCGGGGAGGGTGAGCAGTACTTC.

V and J are TRBV6-4 and TRBJ2-2, with D perhaps TRBD1 (6 bases). V lost 5 bases and J lost 0, with 13 bases in between. The germline V gene encodes CDR1 MRHNA and CDR2 SNTAGT. The CDR3 has 16 amino acids. The chain's CDR3 is CASSQQGLANTGELFF. In DNA form, the CDR3 reads TGTGCCAGCAGTCAACAGGGTCTCGCGAACACCGGGGAGCTGTTTTTT.

The chain couples TRBV7-2 to TRBJ1-1; D ambiguous. The V end lost 4 bases, the J end lost 1 base, and 13 bases lay between the germline ends. The germline CDR1 and CDR2 sequences are SGHTA and FQGNSA. This CDR3 is 15 amino acids long. CDR3 region: CASSSVGWTNTEAFF. The CDR3 coding sequence is TGTGCCAGCAGCTCGGTTGGATGGACGAACACTGAAGCTTTCTTT.